The entry below describes one TCR beta chain. Its antigen is unknown. No clone much larger than this one lies a single base away; base qualities are absent. Libraries were made using the immunoSEQ multiplex PCR assay. Drawn from immuneACCESS, this table holds only the in-frame rearrangements with V and J called that TCRdb kept. Clones are partly lost; checked studies trace under half to an unresolved V gene and leave the rest unexplained. This sample holds 85,000 to 100,000 clones; more than 85% were observed only once. The top ten clones comprise less than 2% of the sample. This specimen comes from a study of T cell changes during pregnancy in multiple sclerosis (dated by TCRdb to between 2017 and 2020). At the level of the whole study: The study examined how the T cell repertoire changed over the course of pregnancy in women with multiple sclerosis.

From the cysteine through the phenylalanine, the CDR3 covers 14 amino acids. The retained sequence is limited to the CDR3, 42 bases, with the frame set at the first base. CDR1 MNHNS and CDR2 SASEGT are derived from the germline V gene. Trimming removed 1 base from V and 0 bases from J, leaving 4 bases between the germline ends. The chain employs TRBV6-1 and TRBJ1-5, with the D gene not confidently named. The source material was peripheral blood, sampled in the first trimester of pregnancy. This TCR derives from a female donor with multiple sclerosis, enrolled in a pregnancy study. The CDR3: CASSEDGSNQPQHF. The DNA is as follows: TGTGCCAGCAGTGAAGACGGTAGCAATCAGCCCCAGCATTTT.